The source of this T cell receptor beta chain is a study of T cells in Graves' hyperthyroidism and ophthalmopathy. There are many counts of this clonotype. RNA transcripts were the template for amplifying TCR beta CDR3 regions. Initially, a first-round RT-PCR of the TCR CDR3 employed the HTBI primer set. MiXCR, applied by TCRdb to the multiplex PCR reads, yields one record per CDR3 protein. The table lists 200,000 to 250,000 distinct CDR3 sequences, around 18% of them singletons, with roughly 44% in the top ten. Sample: blood. The sequence came from a man aged 35 to 55 with Graves' hyperthyroidism.

The CDR3 DNA sequence: TGTGCCAGCAGTTCCCCGGGACAGCACTCCTACGAGCAGTACTTC. It codes for CASSSPGQHSYEQYF. The rearrangement links TRBV27 to TRBJ2-7; 7 bases are a match to TRBD1. Germline V gene data show CDR1 as MNHEY and CDR2 as SMNVEV (reference sequence). V lost 4 bases and J lost 0; bases outside the gene matches: 6. The CDR3 covers 15 residues.